This TCR beta chain came from a study of CD8+CD57+ T cells in acquired aplastic anemia. Study-wide context: The average for DNA from sorted CD4+ and CD8+ cells was roughly 3 ug. Study outcomes and limitations: Patients and controls shared twenty-nine CD8+ CDR3 sequences. Between patients and controls, CD8+ Simpson's diversity did not vary significantly.

Sequenced patients had shown CD8+CD57+ cell expansion by flow cytometry. This clonotype has ten or more counts. Its target is unknown. V shed 1 base and J shed 1 base, with 10 bases lying between them. The CDR3 is made up of 15 amino acids. Germline CDR1 is MNHNY and CDR2 is SVGAGI (reference sequence). Profiles of TCR beta VDJ and CDR3 were generated from a genomic DNA template. TCRdb re-analysed the reads in MiXCR, keeping a single row per CDR3 protein. Of some 170,000 distinct CDR3 sequences listed, around 50% are singletons. The sequence was collected from a human donor with aplastic anemia. The sample comprised sorted CD4+, CD8+, or CD8+CD57+ T cells (not recorded which) from PBMCs. V gene TRBV6-6 combines with J gene TRBJ1-1; no firm D call. CDR3 DNA sequence: TGTGCCAGCAGTTACTTCGGGCAGGCGAACACTGAAGCTTTCTTT. Its protein product is CASSYFGQANTEAFF.